This TCR beta chain was sequenced in a study of blood T cell repertoires in COVID-19. Libraries were prepared by immunoSEQ multiplex PCR; TCRdb keeps only in-frame clonotypes and omits some of them. Here the sample spans about 160,000 clones, over 75% being singletons. Sequences were obtained from peripheral blood. The source is a man aged 70 or older with acute or convalescent COVID-19.

The CDR3 protein is CASSQGQGALGYTF. The CDR3 bases are TGTGCCAGCAGCCAAGGACAGGGGGCGCTTGGCTACACCTTC. V usage is TRBV14 and J usage is TRBJ1-2; 10 positions match TRBD1. V shed 1 base and J 7 bases; nucleotides not matched to a gene: 3. This CDR3 contains 14 residues. Germline CDR1 reads SGHDN; CDR2 reads FVKESK.